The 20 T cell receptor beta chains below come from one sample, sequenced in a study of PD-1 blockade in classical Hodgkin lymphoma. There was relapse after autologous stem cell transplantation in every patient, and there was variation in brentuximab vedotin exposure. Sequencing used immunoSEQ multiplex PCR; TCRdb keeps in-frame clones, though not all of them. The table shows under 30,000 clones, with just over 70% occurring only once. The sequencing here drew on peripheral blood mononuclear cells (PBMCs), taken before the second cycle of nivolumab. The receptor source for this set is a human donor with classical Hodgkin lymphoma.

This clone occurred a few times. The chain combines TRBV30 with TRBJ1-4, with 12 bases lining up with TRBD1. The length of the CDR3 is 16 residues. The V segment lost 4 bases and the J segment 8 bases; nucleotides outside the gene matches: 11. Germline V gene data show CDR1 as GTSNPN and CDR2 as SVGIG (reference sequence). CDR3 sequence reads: CAWTQGTGGAGEKLFF. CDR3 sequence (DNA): TGTGCCTGGACCCAGGGGACAGGGGGCGCAGGGGAAAAACTGTTTTTT.

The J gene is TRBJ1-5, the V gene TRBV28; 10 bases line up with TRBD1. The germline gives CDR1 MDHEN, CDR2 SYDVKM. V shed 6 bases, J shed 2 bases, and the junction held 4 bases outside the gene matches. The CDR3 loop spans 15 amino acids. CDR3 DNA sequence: TGTGCCAGCAGCCCCGGGACAGGGGGCAATCAGCCCCAGCATTTT. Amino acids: CASSPGTGGNQPQHF.

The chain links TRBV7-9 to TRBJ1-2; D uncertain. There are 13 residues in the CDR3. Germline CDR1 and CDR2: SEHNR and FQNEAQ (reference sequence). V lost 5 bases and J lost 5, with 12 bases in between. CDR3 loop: CASSHTELYGYTF. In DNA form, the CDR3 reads TGTGCCAGCAGCCACACAGAACTATATGGCTACACCTTC.

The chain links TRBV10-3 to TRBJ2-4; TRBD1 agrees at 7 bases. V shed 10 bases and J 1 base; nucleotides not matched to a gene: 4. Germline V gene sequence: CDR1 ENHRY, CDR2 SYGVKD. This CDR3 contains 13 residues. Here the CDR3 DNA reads TGTGCCAGTACAGGGGAGGCCAAAAACATTCAGTACTTC. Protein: CASTGEAKNIQYF.

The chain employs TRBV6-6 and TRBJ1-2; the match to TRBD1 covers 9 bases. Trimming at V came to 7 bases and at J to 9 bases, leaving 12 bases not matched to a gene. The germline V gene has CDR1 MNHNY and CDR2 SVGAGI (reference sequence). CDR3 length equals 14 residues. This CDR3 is CASTPGQGLQRYTF. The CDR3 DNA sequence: TGTGCCAGCACCCCGGGACAGGGCCTCCAACGCTACACCTTC.

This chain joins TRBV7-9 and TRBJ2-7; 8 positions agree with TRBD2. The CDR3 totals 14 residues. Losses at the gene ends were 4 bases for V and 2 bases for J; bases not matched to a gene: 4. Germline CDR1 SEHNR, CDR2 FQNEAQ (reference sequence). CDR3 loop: CASSSGGGPYEQYF. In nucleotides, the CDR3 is TGTGCCAGCAGCTCCGGGGGGGGCCCCTACGAGCAGTACTTC.

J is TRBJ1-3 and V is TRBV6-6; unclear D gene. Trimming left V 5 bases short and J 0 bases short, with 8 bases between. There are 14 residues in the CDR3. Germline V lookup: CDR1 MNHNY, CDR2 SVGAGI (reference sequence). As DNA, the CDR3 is TGTGCCAGCAGTCCGATCGGCTCTGGAAACACCATATATTTT. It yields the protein CASSPIGSGNTIYF.

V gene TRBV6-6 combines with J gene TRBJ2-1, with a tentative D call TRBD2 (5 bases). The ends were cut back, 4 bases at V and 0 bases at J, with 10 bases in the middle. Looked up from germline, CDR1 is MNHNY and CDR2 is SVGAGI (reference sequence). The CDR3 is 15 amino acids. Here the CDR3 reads CASSFDGGSYNEQFF. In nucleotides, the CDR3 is TGTGCCAGCAGTTTTGACGGAGGCTCCTACAATGAGCAGTTCTTC.

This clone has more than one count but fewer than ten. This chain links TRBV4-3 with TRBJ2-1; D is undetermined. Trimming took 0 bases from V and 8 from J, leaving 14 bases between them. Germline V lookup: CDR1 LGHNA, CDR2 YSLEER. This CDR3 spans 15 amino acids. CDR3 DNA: TGCGCCAGCAGCCAAGATGTGATTAGCAACCATGAGCAGTTCTTC. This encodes CASSQDVISNHEQFF.

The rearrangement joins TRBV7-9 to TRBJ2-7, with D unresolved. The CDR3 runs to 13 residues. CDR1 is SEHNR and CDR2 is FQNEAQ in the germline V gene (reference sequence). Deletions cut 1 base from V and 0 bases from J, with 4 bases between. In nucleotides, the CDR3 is TGTGCCAGCAGCTTAGACAGCTCCTACGAGCAGTACTTC. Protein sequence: CASSLDSSYEQYF.

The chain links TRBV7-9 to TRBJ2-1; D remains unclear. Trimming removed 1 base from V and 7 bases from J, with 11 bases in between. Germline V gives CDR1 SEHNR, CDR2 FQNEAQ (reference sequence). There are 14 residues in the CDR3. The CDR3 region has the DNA TGTGCCAGCAGCTTAGGCGGATTTGAGAATGAGCAGTTCTTC. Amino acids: CASSLGGFENEQFF.

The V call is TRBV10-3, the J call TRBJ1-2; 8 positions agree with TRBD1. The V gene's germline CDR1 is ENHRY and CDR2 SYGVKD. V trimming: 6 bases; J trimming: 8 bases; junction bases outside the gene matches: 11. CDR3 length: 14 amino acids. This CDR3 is CAIRRSSGGEGYTF. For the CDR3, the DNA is TGTGCCATCAGGAGGTCTTCAGGGGGCGAAGGCTACACCTTC.

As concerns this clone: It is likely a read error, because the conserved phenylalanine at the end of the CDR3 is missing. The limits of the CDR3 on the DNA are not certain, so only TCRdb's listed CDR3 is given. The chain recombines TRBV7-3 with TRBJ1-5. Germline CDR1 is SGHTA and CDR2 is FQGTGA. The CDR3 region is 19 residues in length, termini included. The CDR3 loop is CASSLRPPRAEAKRPRSLI.

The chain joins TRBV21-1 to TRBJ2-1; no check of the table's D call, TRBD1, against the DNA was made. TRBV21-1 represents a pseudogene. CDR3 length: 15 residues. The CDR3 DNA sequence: TGTGCCAGCAGCGAACAAGACATCAGGTTCCCCCCTCCGTTCTTC. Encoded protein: CASSEQDIRFPPPFF.

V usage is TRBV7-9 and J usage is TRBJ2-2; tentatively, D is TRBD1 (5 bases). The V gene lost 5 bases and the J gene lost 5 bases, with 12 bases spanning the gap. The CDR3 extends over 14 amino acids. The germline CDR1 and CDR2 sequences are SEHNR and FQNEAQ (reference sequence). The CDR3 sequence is CASSHAGLTGELFF. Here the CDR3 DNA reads TGTGCCAGCAGCCACGCAGGGTTGACCGGGGAGCTGTTTTTT.

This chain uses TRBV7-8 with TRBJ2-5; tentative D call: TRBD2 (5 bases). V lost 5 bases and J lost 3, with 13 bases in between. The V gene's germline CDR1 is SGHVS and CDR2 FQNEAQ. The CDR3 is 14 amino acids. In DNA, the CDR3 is TGTGCCAGCAGCCCCCTTACTAGAAAAGAGACCCAGTACTTC. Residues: CASSPLTRKETQYF.

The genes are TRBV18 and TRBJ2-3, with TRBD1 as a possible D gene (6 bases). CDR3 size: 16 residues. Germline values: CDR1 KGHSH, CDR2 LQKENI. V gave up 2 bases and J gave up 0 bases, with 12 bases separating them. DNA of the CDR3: TGTGCCAGCTCACCAAGGGTCCAGGGGAGCACAGATACGCAGTATTTT. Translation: CASSPRVQGSTDTQYF. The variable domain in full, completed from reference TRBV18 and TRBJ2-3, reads NAGVMQNPRHLVRRRGQEARLRCSPMKGHSHVYWYRQLPEEGLKFMVYLQKENIIDESGMPKERFSAEFPKEGPSILRIQQVVRGDSAAYFCASSPRVQGSTDTQYFGPGTRLTVL.

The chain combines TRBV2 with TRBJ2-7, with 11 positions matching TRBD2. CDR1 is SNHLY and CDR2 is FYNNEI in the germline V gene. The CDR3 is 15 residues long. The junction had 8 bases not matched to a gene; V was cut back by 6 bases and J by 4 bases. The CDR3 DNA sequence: TGTGCCAGCAGCGTGGGACTAGCGGCACGATACGAGCAGTACTTC. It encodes CASSVGLAARYEQYF.

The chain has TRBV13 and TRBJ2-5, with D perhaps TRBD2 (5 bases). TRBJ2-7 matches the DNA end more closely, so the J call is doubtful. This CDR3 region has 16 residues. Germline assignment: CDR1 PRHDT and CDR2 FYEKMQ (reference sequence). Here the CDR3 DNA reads TGTGCCAGCAGCTTAGCCCCCCCTTCGGGGAACTACGAGCAGTACTTC. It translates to CASSLAPPSGNYEQYF.

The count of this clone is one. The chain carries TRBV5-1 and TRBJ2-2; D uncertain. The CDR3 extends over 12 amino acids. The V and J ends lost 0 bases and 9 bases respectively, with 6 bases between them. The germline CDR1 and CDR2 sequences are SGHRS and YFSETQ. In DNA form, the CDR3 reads TGCGCCAGCAGCTTGGGGGCGCGGGAGCTGTTTTTT. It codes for CASSLGARELFF.